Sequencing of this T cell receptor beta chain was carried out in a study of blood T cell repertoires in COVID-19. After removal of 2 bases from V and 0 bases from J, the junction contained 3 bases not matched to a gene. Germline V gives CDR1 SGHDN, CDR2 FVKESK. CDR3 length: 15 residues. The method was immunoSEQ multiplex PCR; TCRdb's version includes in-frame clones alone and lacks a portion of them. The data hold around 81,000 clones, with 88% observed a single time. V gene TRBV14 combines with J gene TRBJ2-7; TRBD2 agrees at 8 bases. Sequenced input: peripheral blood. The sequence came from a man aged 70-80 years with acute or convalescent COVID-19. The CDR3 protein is CASSQIAGNSYEQYF. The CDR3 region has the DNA TGTGCCAGCAGCCAAATAGCGGGGAACTCCTACGAGCAGTACTTC.